The source of this T cell receptor beta chain is a study of cytomegalovirus exposure and HLA in healthy donors. The PCR used 60 Vbeta and 13 Jbeta primers. Only in-frame clones appear in the TCRdb table, and some are missing; sequencing was by immunoSEQ multiplex PCR. The repertoire holds over 50,000 clones, with around 87% as singletons. The CDR3 has 14 amino acids. Deletions cut 4 bases from V and 10 bases from J, with 15 bases between. Germline CDR1 is SGHRS and CDR2 is YFSETQ. Specimen: PBMCs. This sequence joins TRBV5-1 and TRBJ1-6; tentative D call: TRBD1 (6 bases). This TCR was sampled from a man aged 18-30 years in good health and CMV-seronegative. The CDR3 DNA sequence: TGCGCCAGCAGCGATAGACAGGACCAATCACCCCTCCACTTT. This codes for CASSDRQDQSPLHF.